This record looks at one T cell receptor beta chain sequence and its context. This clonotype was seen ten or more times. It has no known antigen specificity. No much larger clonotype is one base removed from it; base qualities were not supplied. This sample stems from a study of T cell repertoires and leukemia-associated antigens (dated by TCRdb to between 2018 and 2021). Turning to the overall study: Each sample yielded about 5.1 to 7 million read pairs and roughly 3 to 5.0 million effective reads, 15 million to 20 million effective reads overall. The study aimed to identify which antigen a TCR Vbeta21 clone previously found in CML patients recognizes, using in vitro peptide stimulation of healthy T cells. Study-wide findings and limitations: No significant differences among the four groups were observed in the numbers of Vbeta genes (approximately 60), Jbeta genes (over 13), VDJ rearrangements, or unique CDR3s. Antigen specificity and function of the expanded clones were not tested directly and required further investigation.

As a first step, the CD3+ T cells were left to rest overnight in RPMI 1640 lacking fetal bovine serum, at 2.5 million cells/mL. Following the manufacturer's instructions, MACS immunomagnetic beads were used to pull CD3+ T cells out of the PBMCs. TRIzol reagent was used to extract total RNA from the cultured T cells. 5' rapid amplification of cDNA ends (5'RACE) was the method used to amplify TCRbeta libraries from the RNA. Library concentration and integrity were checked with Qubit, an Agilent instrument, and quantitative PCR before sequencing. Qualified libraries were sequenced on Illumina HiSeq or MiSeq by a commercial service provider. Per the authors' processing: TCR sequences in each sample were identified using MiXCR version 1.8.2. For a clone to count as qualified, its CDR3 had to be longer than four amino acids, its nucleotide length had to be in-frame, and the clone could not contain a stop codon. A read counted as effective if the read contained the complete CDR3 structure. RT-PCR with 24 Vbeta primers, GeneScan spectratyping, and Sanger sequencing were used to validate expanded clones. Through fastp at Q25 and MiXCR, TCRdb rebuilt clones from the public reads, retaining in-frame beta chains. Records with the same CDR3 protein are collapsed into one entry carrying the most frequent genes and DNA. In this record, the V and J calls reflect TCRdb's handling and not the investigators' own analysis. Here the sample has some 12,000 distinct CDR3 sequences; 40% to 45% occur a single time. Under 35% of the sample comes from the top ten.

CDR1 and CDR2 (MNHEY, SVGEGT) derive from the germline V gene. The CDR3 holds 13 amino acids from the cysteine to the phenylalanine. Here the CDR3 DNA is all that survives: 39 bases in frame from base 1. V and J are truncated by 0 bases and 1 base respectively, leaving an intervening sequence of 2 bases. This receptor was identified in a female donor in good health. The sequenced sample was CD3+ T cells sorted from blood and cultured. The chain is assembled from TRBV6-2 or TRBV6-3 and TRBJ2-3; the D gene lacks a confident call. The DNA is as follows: TGTGCCAGCAGTTACTCCGGCACAGATACGCAGTATTTT. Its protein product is CASSYSGTDTQYF.